Reported below is one T cell receptor (beta chain). Its antigen remains unknown. The sample belongs to a study of T cell responses to AZD1222 COVID-19 vaccine. Overall study findings and caveats: Females made up more of the donors, who were largely white British, and clonal diversity may have come out too low.

Using immunoSEQ multiplex PCR, the repertoire was profiled, and TCRdb retains in-frame clones only, with some absent. Among 100,000 to 150,000 clones listed, approximately 85% were seen once. The CDR3 has 12 residues. V lost 0 bases, J lost 3 bases, and 1 base lay in between. In germline, CDR1 is SGHTS, CDR2 YDEGEE. This material consisted of peripheral blood, taken on day 0 of AZD1222 vaccination. This chain joins TRBV5-8 and TRBJ1-5; no clear D gene. This TCR was recovered from an adult in good health. CDR3 residues: CASSLVNQPQHF. DNA for the CDR3: TGTGCCAGCAGCTTGGTCAATCAGCCCCAGCATTTT. The entire variable domain, with the rest obtained from reference TRBV5-8 and TRBJ1-5, is as follows: EAGVTQSPTHLIKTRGQQATLRCSPISGHTSVYWYQQALGLGLQFLLWYDEGEERNRGNFPPRFSGRQFPNYSSELNVNALELEDSALYLCASSLVNQPQHFGDGTRLSIL.